The 20 T cell receptor beta chains below come from one sample, sequenced in a study of CD8 T cells in ankylosing spondylitis. Study-wide findings and caveats: It appeared that ankylosing spondylitis blood was characterized by a TCR beta motif of several highly homologous variants.

No cognate antigen is known for these TCRs. TCRdb called the 5' RACE reads again in MiXCR, with one record for every CDR3 protein. The data show 750,000 to 850,000 distinct CDR3 sequences, with 12% seen just once and just over 0.5% held by the top ten. Sequencing was performed on blood, either unsorted or a sorted T cell fraction (not recorded which). Every receptor here comes from a male donor with ankylosing spondylitis.

In this sample, this clonotype turned up many times. The V and J genes are TRBV20-1 and TRBJ2-3, with 8 bases aligning to TRBD2. The CDR3 is 14 amino acids. J was trimmed by 6 bases and V by 5 bases; bases with no gene match: 10. Germline V gives CDR1 DFQATT, CDR2 SNEGSKA (reference sequence). The CDR3 reads CSARGGPSVDTQYF. The CDR3 nucleotides are TGCAGTGCTCGGGGGGGACCCAGTGTCGATACGCAGTATTTT.

This clonotype appeared a few times. The V and J genes are TRBV10-3 and TRBJ2-1, with TRBD2 matching 10 bases. Germline CDR1 and CDR2: ENHRY and SYGVKD. The trim removed 6 bases at V and 4 bases at J, leaving 6 bases unmatched. The CDR3 has 15 residues. The CDR3 region has the DNA TGTGCCATCAGCCGAATAGCGGGGGGTTACAATGAGCAGTTCTTC. Its protein product is CAISRIAGGYNEQFF.

In its sample, this clonotype was seen many times. The J gene is TRBJ1-1, the V gene TRBV18, with 7 bases matching TRBD1. Trimming removed 3 bases from V and 6 bases from J; junction bases left unmatched: 7. The CDR3 runs 14 residues. Germline CDR1 is KGHSH and CDR2 is LQKENI. The CDR3 loop is CASSPTGVRAEAFF. CDR3 DNA sequence: TGTGCCAGCTCACCCACAGGGGTAAGAGCTGAAGCTTTCTTT. Supplemented by reference TRBV18 and TRBJ1-1, the full variable domain reads NAGVMQNPRHLVRRRGQEARLRCSPMKGHSHVYWYRQLPEEGLKFMVYLQKENIIDESGMPKERFSAEFPKEGPSILRIQQVVRGDSAAYFCASSPTGVRAEAFFGQGTRLTVV.

The genes are TRBV7-2 and TRBJ2-3; D uncertain. CDR3 length: 13 residues. Germline V lookup: CDR1 SGHTA, CDR2 FQGNSA. The V and J ends lost 2 bases and 2 bases respectively, with 5 bases between them. CDR3 nucleotide sequence: TGTGCCAGCAGCTTAACGATCACAGATACGCAGTATTTT. It yields the protein CASSLTITDTQYF.

This clonotype has a handful of counts. This sequence joins TRBV20-1 and TRBJ1-1; 9 bases are a match to TRBD1. With 4 bases clipped from V and 1 base from J, the junction kept 13 bases outside the gene matches. CDR3 length: 17 amino acids. CDR1 and CDR2 from the germline V gene are DFQATT and SNEGSKA (reference sequence). This CDR3 reads CSANGNRGRRSNTEAFF. CDR3 DNA: TGCAGTGCTAACGGGAACAGGGGGCGGAGGTCGAACACTGAAGCTTTCTTT.

The CDR3 coding sequence is TGTGCCAGCAGCGCGACCGAGGGCATTTCACCCCTCCACTTT. Protein product: CASSATEGISPLHF. V and J are TRBV7-2 and TRBJ1-6; D is unresolved. Trimming stripped 5 bases from V and 9 bases from J, with 14 bases between. Germline lookup yields CDR1 SGHTA and CDR2 FQGNSA. The CDR3 runs 14 residues.

This chain joins TRBV7-9 and TRBJ2-1, with 8 bases that match TRBD2. The germline V gene encodes CDR1 SEHNR and CDR2 FQNEAQ (reference sequence). The CDR3 is made up of 17 amino acids. V gave up 3 bases and J gave up 9 bases; unmatched junction bases: 16. The DNA for the CDR3 is TGTGCCAGCAGCTTGGCAAAGAGACTAGCGAGAAGGCGTGAGCAGTTCTTC. Translating gives CASSLAKRLARRREQFF.

V usage is TRBV20-1 and J usage is TRBJ2-1, with 8 bases lining up with TRBD2. Trimming took 0 bases from V and 6 from J; bases not matched to a gene: 7. Germline CDR1 and CDR2: DFQATT and SNEGSKA (reference sequence). CDR3 size: 15 residues. CDR3 loop: CSAREPRTSFNEQFF. In DNA, the CDR3 is TGCAGTGCTAGAGAACCCCGGACTAGCTTCAATGAGCAGTTCTTC.

This clonotype showed up just a few times. This chain connects TRBV5-6 to TRBJ2-7; D is possibly TRBD1 (5 bases). Germline CDR1 SGHDT, CDR2 YYEEEE. This CDR3 has 10 amino acids. V was trimmed by 7 bases and J by 4 bases, leaving 6 bases between them. Written as DNA, the CDR3 is TGTGCCAGCGGACAATACGAGCAGTACTTC. It specifies CASGQYEQYF.

In DNA, the CDR3 is TGCAGTGCTAGAGATCAGGAGGGGCAGTATTTT. Its protein product is CSARDQEGQYF. This chain uses TRBV20-1 with TRBJ2-3, with a possible D match to TRBD2 (6 bases). Germline V gene lookup returns CDR1 DFQATT and CDR2 SNEGSKA (reference sequence). V was trimmed by 0 bases and J by 11 bases, leaving 9 bases between them. The CDR3 totals 11 residues.

The chain employs TRBV19 and TRBJ2-1; 10 nucleotides align to TRBD2. The CDR3 is 15 amino acids. J was trimmed by 8 bases and V by 3 bases; bases with no gene match: 7. Germline loops: CDR1 LNHDA, CDR2 SQIVND (reference sequence). The CDR3 nucleotides are TGTGCCAGTAGTATCCTGGTAGCGGGAGGTGATGAGCAGTTCTTC. Protein sequence: CASSILVAGGDEQFF.

The table lists this clonotype with many counts. The V and J genes are TRBV12-3 or TRBV12-4 and TRBJ1-1; TRBD1 matches at 10 bases. This CDR3 is built from 14 residues. V dropped 1 base and J dropped 10; count of bases not matched to a gene: 6. The DNA for the CDR3 is TGTGCCAGCAGTTTAGGGACAGGGGGTATGAGAGCTTTCTTT. Residues: CASSLGTGGMRAFF.

This clonotype was observed a handful of times. This chain uses TRBV5-1 with TRBJ2-2; TRBD1 aligns across 8 bases. Germline CDR1 and CDR2: SGHRS and YFSETQ. The CDR3 is 15 amino acids. V lost 5 bases to trimming and J lost 5 bases; unmatched junction nucleotides: 8. The CDR3 reads CASRFGTGGTGELFF. The CDR3 DNA reads TGCGCCAGCAGATTCGGGACAGGTGGAACCGGGGAGCTGTTTTTT. Combining the CDR3 with reference TRBV5-1 and TRBJ2-2 gives the whole variable domain KAGVTQTPRYLIKTRGQQVTLSCSPISGHRSVSWYQQTPGQGLQFLFEYFSETQRNKGNFPGRFSGRQFSNSRSEMNVSTLELGDSALYLCASRFGTGGTGELFFGEGSRLTVL.

This clonotype was detected a few times. The chain employs TRBV9 and TRBJ1-2; TRBD1 matches at 10 bases. Losses at the gene ends were 4 bases for V and 4 bases for J; bases not matched to a gene: 7. The length of the CDR3 is 15 residues. Germline V lookup: CDR1 SGDLS, CDR2 YYNGEE. The CDR3 region is CASSPDRGTFYGYTF. The CDR3 DNA is TGTGCCAGCAGCCCGGACAGGGGGACTTTCTATGGCTACACCTTC. Variable domain in full (rest from reference TRBV9 and TRBJ1-2): DSGVTQTPKHLITATGQRVTLRCSPRSGDLSVYWYQQSLDQGLQFLIQYYNGEERAKGNILERFSAQQFPDLHSELNLSSLELGDSALYFCASSPDRGTFYGYTFGSGTRLTVV.

The chain uses TRBV5-1 and TRBJ2-3; 9 bases match TRBD2. The CDR3 has 16 residues. J gave up 3 bases and V 3 bases, and 8 bases lay outside the gene matches. Looked up from germline, CDR1 is SGHRS and CDR2 is YFSETQ. CDR3 nucleotides: TGCGCCAGCAGCTACCGCTCCGCGGGGGGGACAGATACGCAGTATTTT. This translates into CASSYRSAGGTDTQYF.

CDR3 protein: CASSLAGRHIQYF. For the CDR3, the DNA is TGTGCCAGCAGCTTGGCGGGCAGACACATTCAGTACTTC. The rearrangement links TRBV5-6 to TRBJ2-4, with no clear D. The CDR3 length is 13 residues. With 0 bases removed from V and 8 bases from J, the gap between germline ends came to 9 bases. The germline V gene has CDR1 SGHDT and CDR2 YYEEEE. Filled out from reference TRBV5-6 and TRBJ2-4, the complete variable domain reads DAGVTQSPTHLIKTRGQQVTLRCSPKSGHDTVSWYQQALGQGPQFIFQYYEEEERQRGNFPDRFSGHQFPNYSSELNVNALLLGDSALYLCASSLAGRHIQYFGAGTRLSVL.

Many counts were recorded for this clonotype. The gene calls are TRBV4-2 and TRBJ1-2, with no clear D. CDR3 length: 15 residues. The germline V and J ends were trimmed by 0 bases and 3 bases, with 11 bases remaining between them. Germline CDR1 reads LGHNA; CDR2 reads YNFKEQ. CDR3 loop: CASSQDRGEDYGYTF. The CDR3 coding sequence is TGTGCCAGCAGCCAAGATCGTGGGGAGGACTATGGCTACACCTTC.

The V and J genes are TRBV20-1 and TRBJ1-5; D unresolved. The germline V and J ends were trimmed by 2 bases and 6 bases, with 8 bases remaining between them. In germline, CDR1 is DFQATT, CDR2 SNEGSKA (reference sequence). This CDR3 has 12 amino acids. The CDR3 reads CSARRRAQPQHF. The CDR3 bases are TGCAGTGCTAGACGGAGGGCTCAGCCCCAGCATTTT.

The chain has TRBV20-1 and TRBJ2-7; 11 bases map to TRBD2. CDR1 and CDR2 (germline): DFQATT, SNEGSKA (reference sequence). CDR3 length: 13 amino acids. CDR3 loop: CRALAGESYEQYF. Here the CDR3 DNA reads TGCAGAGCACTAGCGGGAGAGTCCTACGAGCAGTACTTC.

The genes are TRBV7-2 and TRBJ1-4; 7 positions agree with TRBD1. With V trimmed by 5 bases and J by 5 bases, 8 bases remained unmatched. The CDR3 contains 15 residues. Germline V gene sequence: CDR1 SGHTA, CDR2 FQGNSA. This CDR3 reads CASSPQGGSNEKLFF. The DNA for the CDR3 is TGTGCCAGCAGCCCGCAGGGGGGGTCCAATGAAAAACTGTTTTTT.